This T cell receptor beta chain derives from a study of blood T cell repertoires in COVID-19. Background on the study: COVID-19 samples from acute and convalescent phases originated in the United States, Italy and Spain. Nucleic acid was either cDNA or gDNA, and it came from T cells, B-cell-depleted T cells, or PBMCs.

Some clones are missing from TCRdb's copy, which holds only in-frame ones; the method was immunoSEQ multiplex PCR. The sample yields about 260,000 clones, around nine tenths seen once. The specimen sequenced was peripheral blood. The clonotype originates from a woman aged 55-70 years with COVID-19, enrolled during active disease.

The CDR3 reads CASSQALRYEQYF. CDR3 DNA sequence: TGCGCCAGCAGCCAAGCTCTCAGGTACGAGCAGTACTTC. The chain recombines TRBV4-3 with TRBJ2-7, with D uncertain. Germline loops: CDR1 LGHNA, CDR2 YSLEER. The CDR3 spans 13 residues. Trimming left V 1 base short and J 4 bases short, with 8 bases between.